This T cell receptor (beta chain) was found in a study of blood T cell repertoires in COVID-19. Overall study context: Acute and convalescent COVID-19 specimens originated in the United States, Italy and Spain. T cells, B-cell-depleted T cells, or PBMCs supplied cDNA or gDNA.

Authors' methods: Amplifying reference gene primers gave estimates of nucleated cell counts. Repertoires were generated with immunoSEQ multiplex PCR, while TCRdb's copy carries only in-frame clones and drops some. V and J calls and clone size are as listed in that table; D and trimming were resolved from the DNA. The table includes roughly 190,000 clones, under 80% detected once. V was shortened by 1 base and J by 13 bases, with 17 bases between the two germline ends. The CDR3 runs 13 residues. Looked up from germline, CDR1 is SGDLS and CDR2 is YYNGEE. The rearrangement joins TRBV9 to TRBJ1-2; possible D gene TRBD1, 5 bases. The sequencing input was peripheral blood. The TCR originated in a woman between 50 and 59 years old with acute or convalescent COVID-19. The CDR3 DNA reads TGTGCCAGCAGCGTAACCCCCGGGGGGGAGCTCACCTTC. It is translated as CASSVTPGGELTF.